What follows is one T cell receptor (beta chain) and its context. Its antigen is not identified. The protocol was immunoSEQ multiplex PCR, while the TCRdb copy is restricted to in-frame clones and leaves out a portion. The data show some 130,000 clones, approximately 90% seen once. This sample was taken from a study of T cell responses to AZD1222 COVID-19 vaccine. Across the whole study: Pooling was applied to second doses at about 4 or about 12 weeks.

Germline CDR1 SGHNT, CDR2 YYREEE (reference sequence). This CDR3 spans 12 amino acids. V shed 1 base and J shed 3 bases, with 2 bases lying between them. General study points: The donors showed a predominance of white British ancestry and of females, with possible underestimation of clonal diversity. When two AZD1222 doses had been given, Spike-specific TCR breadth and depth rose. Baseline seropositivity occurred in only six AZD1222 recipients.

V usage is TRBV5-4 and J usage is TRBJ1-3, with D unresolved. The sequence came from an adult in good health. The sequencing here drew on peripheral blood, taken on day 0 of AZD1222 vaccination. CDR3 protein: CASSLHGNTIYF. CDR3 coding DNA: TGTGCCAGCAGCTTGCATGGAAACACCATATATTTT.